Given below is one TCR beta chain in context. The table lists this clone with a few counts. Its antigen is unknown. Base qualities were left out, and no much larger clone turns up one base away. The data belong to a study of blood T cell repertoires in COVID-19 (TCRdb year 2020). Looking at the study overall: Collaborator samples came from the United States, Italy and Spain and covered acute and convalescent phases of COVID-19. The material from the prospective study consisted of cDNA or gDNA derived from T cells, B-cell-depleted T cells, or PBMCs. Deeply sampled blood TCRbeta repertoires from subjects exposed to, actively infected with, or recovered from COVID-19 were included in the dataset. A freely available public database, intended as a resource for researchers studying the immune response to SARS-CoV-2, is where the repertoires were released. The samples were drawn from two sources: the first 160 participants of the ongoing ImmuneRACE study, and fewer than 1,500 subjects contributed by 6 global collaborators. The sample metadata nearly always contained a de-identified subject ID, COVID-19 status, age in years and sex. Where HLA class I and class II types were available, the types were taken from metadata supplied by the sample provider, not from assay-based typing. Study-wide findings and limitations: How much clinical and demographic metadata was included differed by source and by participant, and the metadata was provided uncurated.

Each collaborating institution followed its own protocols to collect whole blood in K2EDTA tubes. Collaborator samples were shipped for TCRbeta analysis as frozen whole blood, isolated PBMCs, or DNA extracted from either sample type. CDR1 and CDR2 (LNHDA, SQIVND) derive from the germline V gene (reference sequence). V and J are truncated by 5 bases and 4 bases respectively, leaving an intervening sequence of 12 bases. Reading from cysteine to phenylalanine, the CDR3 counts 14 amino acids. Only the CDR3 part of the read is kept: 42 bases, read in frame from the first base. TCRbeta CDR3 regions were amplified from genomic DNA by means of the immunoSEQ Assay, a bias-controlled multiplex PCR. The published analysis was carried out like this. The number of nucleated cells in each sample was estimated from the amplification of reference gene primers within the assay. To quantify the absolute abundance of each unique TCRbeta CDR3 rearrangement, sequence reads were collapsed and filtered. Productive Simpson clonality was computed per sample as the square root of Simpson's diversity index over productive rearrangements. The table comes from immuneACCESS by way of TCRdb, which keeps in-frame sequences with V and J called. Part of the clones is missing from these tables; in studies checked, under half for an unresolved V gene and the rest for unknown reasons. The DNA gave D and trimming, while V, J and clone size come from that table. The sample records about 670,000 clones, 85% to 90% of which are singletons. The ten largest clones take up approximately 0.25% of the sample.

The chain links TRBV19 with TRBJ1-3; the D gene is possibly TRBD1, with 6 bases matching. Sample: peripheral blood. This TCR was recovered from a woman aged 18-35 years with acute or convalescent COVID-19. This receptor carries the CDR3 CASSWGGQGNTIYF. The DNA sequence is given as TGTGCCAGTAGTTGGGGGGGGCAGGGAAACACCATATATTTT.